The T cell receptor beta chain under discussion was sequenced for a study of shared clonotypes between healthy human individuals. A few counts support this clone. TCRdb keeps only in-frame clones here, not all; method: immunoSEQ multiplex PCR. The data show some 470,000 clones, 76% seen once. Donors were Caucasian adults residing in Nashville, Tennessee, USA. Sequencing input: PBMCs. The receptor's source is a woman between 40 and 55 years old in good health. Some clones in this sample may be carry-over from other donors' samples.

CDR3 DNA sequence: TGTGCCAGCACCCAAGGGATTATAAACACCGGGGAGCTGTTTTTT. Translating it yields CASTQGIINTGELFF. The chain recombines TRBV6-1 with TRBJ2-2, with unresolved D. Per germline, CDR1 MNHNS and CDR2 SASEGT. The CDR3 has 15 residues. V was pared by 7 bases and J by 2 bases, with 14 bases between.